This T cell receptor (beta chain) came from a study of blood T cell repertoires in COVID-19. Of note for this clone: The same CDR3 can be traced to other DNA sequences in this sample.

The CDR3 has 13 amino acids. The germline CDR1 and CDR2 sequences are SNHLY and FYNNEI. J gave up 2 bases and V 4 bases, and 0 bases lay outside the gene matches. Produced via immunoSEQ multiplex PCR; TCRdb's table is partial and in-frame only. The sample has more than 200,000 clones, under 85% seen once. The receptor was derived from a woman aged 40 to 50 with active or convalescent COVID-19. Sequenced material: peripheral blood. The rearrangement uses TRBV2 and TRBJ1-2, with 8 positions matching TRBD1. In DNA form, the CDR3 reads TGTGCCAGCAGTGGGACAGGGAACTATGGCTACACCTTC. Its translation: CASSGTGNYGYTF.